The 3 T cell receptor beta chains listed next were all sequenced from one sample in a study of cytomegalovirus exposure and HLA in healthy donors. Primers for the PCR totalled 60 Vbeta and 13 Jbeta. Profiling relied on immunoSEQ multiplex PCR, and the TCRdb table lists in-frame clones only, not all of them. The sample consists of about 200,000 clones, over 65% of them appearing once. The source material was PBMCs. These receptors were taken from a man aged 18 to 30 in good health and CMV-seronegative.

This clone was counted once. V gene TRBV11-2 combines with J gene TRBJ2-3; TRBD2 matches 8 bases. Germline V gives CDR1 SGHAT, CDR2 FQNNGV. V lost 6 bases, J lost 8 bases, and 13 bases stayed unmatched. This CDR3 spans 15 amino acids. The DNA of the CDR3 is TGTGCCAGCAGTCCCGGTAGCGGGATATCGGGTACGCAGTATTTT. Its protein product is CASSPGSGISGTQYF.

The V and J genes are TRBV11-1 and TRBJ1-4; 7 bases line up with TRBD1. The trim removed 5 bases at V and 10 bases at J, leaving 10 bases unmatched. Germline V gives CDR1 SGHAT, CDR2 FQDESV (reference sequence). The CDR3 has 14 residues. CDR3 nucleotides: TGTGCCAGCAGCCCGAGGGACAGAATGGGAAAACTGTTTTTT. Amino acids: CASSPRDRMGKLFF.

The rearrangement uses TRBV2 and TRBJ2-7; TRBD2 is a possible D gene (6 bases). This CDR3 has 14 residues. CDR1 is SNHLY and CDR2 is FYNNEI in the germline V gene. The ends were cut back, 6 bases at V and 5 bases at J, with 17 bases in the middle. The CDR3 protein is CASSVLAGYNEQYF. DNA of the CDR3: TGTGCCAGCAGCGTCTTGGCGGGGTACAACGAGCAGTACTTC.